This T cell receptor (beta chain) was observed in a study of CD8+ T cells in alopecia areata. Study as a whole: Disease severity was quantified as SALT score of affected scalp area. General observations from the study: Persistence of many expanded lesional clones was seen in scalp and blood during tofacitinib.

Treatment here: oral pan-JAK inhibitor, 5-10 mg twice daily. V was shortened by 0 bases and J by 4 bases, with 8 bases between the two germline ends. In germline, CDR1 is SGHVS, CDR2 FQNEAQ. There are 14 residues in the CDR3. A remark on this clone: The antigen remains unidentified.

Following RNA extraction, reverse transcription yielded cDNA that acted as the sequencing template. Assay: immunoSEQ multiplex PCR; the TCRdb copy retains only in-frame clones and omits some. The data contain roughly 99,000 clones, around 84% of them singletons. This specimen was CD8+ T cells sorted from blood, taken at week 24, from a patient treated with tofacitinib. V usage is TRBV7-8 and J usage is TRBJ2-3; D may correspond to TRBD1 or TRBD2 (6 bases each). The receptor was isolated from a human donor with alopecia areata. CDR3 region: CASSLAGGADTQYF. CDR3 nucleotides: TGTGCCAGCAGCTTAGCCGGGGGCGCAGATACGCAGTATTTT.